This T cell receptor (beta chain) was captured in a study of blood T cell repertoires in COVID-19. Study-wide background: T cells, B-cell-depleted T cells, or PBMCs supplied cDNA or gDNA.

This clone was detected only a few times. This CDR3 contains 16 residues. V was shortened by 5 bases and J by 8 bases, with 24 bases between the two germline ends. Germline CDR1 and CDR2: SEHNR and FQNEAQ (reference sequence). Under the authors' procedure: Researchers report that nucleated cell counts were estimated from reference gene primer amplification. TCRdb's copy holds only in-frame clones and misses some; the assay was immunoSEQ multiplex PCR. V and J calls and clone size follow that table, whereas D and trimming were derived from the DNA. The table lists about 62,000 clones, 75% to 90% of them singletons, with 1% to 1.5% in the top ten.

The specimen sequenced was peripheral blood. The V and J genes are TRBV7-9 and TRBJ1-2, with D perhaps matching TRBD1 (5 bases). The TCR was taken from a woman of 80 years or more with acute or convalescent COVID-19. The chain's CDR3 is CASSPQTGIREEGYTF. The CDR3 DNA reads as TGTGCCAGCAGCCCCCAAACCGGGATCAGGGAGGAAGGCTACACCTTC.